The 29 T cell receptor beta chains presented below share a single source sample, sequenced in a study of early T cells in non-severe SARS-CoV-2 infection. In TCRdb, the 5' RACE reads were re-called with MiXCR into one record per CDR3 protein. The table lists approximately 37,000 distinct CDR3 sequences, about 8% of them singletons. The sample was whole blood, taken at baseline. The source is an adult who was a healthcare worker with PCR-confirmed SARS-CoV-2 infection or an uninfected control (not recorded which).

CDR3 bases: TGCAGTGCCGCCGGACAGGTGGATGAGCAGTTCTTC. Residues: CSAAGQVDEQFF. This chain joins TRBV20-1 and TRBJ2-1, with 7 bases matching TRBD1. The CDR3 totals 12 residues. Trimming removed 6 bases from V and 8 bases from J; junction bases left unmatched: 7. The germline CDR1 and CDR2 sequences are DFQATT and SNEGSKA (reference sequence).

CDR3 in amino acids: CASSQERTGSNYGYTF. The DNA of the CDR3 is TGTGCCAGCAGCCAAGAGCGGACAGGGTCCAACTATGGCTACACCTTC. The V gene is TRBV3-2, the J gene TRBJ1-2; the table assigns TRBD1, which was not confirmed against the DNA. TRBV3-2 is a pseudogene segment. The CDR3 has 16 amino acids.

This clonotype was counted many times. The chain has TRBV28 and TRBJ2-1; TRBD2 might be the D (6 bases). Looked up from germline, CDR1 is MDHEN and CDR2 is SYDVKM. The CDR3 covers 13 residues. V gave up 6 bases and J gave up 10 bases, with 16 bases separating them. CDR3 residues: CASRNPGLGEQFF. The CDR3 DNA reads as TGTGCCAGCAGGAACCCGGGACTTGGAGAGCAGTTCTTC.

This clonotype was seen repeatedly, ten times or more. This chain connects TRBV12-3 or TRBV12-4 to TRBJ1-1; D gene uncertain. CDR3 length: 14 residues. The V gene lost 3 bases and the J gene lost 0 bases, with 8 bases spanning the gap. CDR3 DNA: TGTGCCAGCAGTTTTAGGACGGTGAACACTGAAGCTTTCTTT. Translated, it gives CASSFRTVNTEAFF.

This clonotype has a count of ten or more. The gene calls are TRBV12-3 or TRBV12-4 and TRBJ2-1, with 8 bases matching TRBD2. The V and J ends lost 8 bases and 0 bases, in that order; junction bases with no gene match: 15. CDR3 length equals 18 residues. Written as DNA, the CDR3 is TGTGCCAGCTGCTTAGAGCCGGGACTAGGAAGCTCCTACAATGAGCAGTTCTTC. Translated: CASCLEPGLGSSYNEQFF.

This clonotype was picked up many times. The rearrangement uses TRBV30 and TRBJ1-4; D unclear. CDR1 is GTSNPN and CDR2 is SVGIG in the germline V gene (reference sequence). This CDR3 has 13 residues. The V gene lost 2 bases and the J gene lost 12 bases, with 16 bases spanning the gap. CDR3 protein: CAWSMGFFVELFF. The CDR3 region has the DNA TGTGCCTGGAGTATGGGGTTCTTTGTGGAACTGTTTTTT.

This clonotype turned up a few times. V gene TRBV11-2 combines with J gene TRBJ2-7; D may be TRBD1 or TRBD2 (5 bases each). CDR1 and CDR2 from the germline V gene are SGHAT and FQNNGV. V was cut by 5 bases and J by 7 bases, with 21 bases left in between. This CDR3 has 15 residues. The CDR3 here is CASSPVGDGLGEQYF. The CDR3 nucleotides are TGTGCCAGCAGCCCCGTGGGGGACGGACTCGGGGAGCAGTACTTC. Full variable domain (remainder filled in from reference TRBV11-2 and TRBJ2-7): EAGVAQSPRYKIIEKRQSVAFWCNPISGHATLYWYQQILGQGPKLLIQFQNNGVVDDSQLPKDRFSAERLKGVDSTLKIQPAKLEDSAVYLCASSPVGDGLGEQYFGPGTRLTVT.

The chain combines TRBV7-9 with TRBJ1-3; 7 nucleotides align to TRBD1. Trimming took 5 bases from V and 10 from J; bases not matched to a gene: 5. This CDR3 comprises 12 residues. CDR1 SEHNR and CDR2 FQNEAQ come from the germline V gene (reference sequence). The CDR3 loop reads CASSPTGETIYF. CDR3 sequence (DNA): TGTGCCAGCAGCCCTACAGGGGAGACCATATATTTT.

This clonotype turned up a few times. The chain has TRBV7-3 and TRBJ1-6, with D perhaps TRBD1 (5 bases). V was pared by 4 bases and J by 7 bases, with 8 bases between. CDR3 length: 13 residues. Germline V CDR1 and CDR2: SGHTA, FQGTGA. DNA of the CDR3: TGTGCCAGCAGCTCGACAGAGAATTCACCCCTCCACTTT. The encoded protein is CASSSTENSPLHF.

A remark on this clonotype: One end of the junction does not line up with germline, which may come from a read error. The rearrangement links TRBV14 to TRBJ2-7; D ambiguous. The germline CDR1 and CDR2 sequences are SGHDN and FVKESK. The CDR3 runs 13 residues. DNA for the CDR3: TGTGCCAGCAGCCAAGGTCTCCGTGCCGATTTGAACTTC. Translating it yields CASSQGLRADLNF.

This clonotype occurred many times. The CDR3 loop is CASSLQRSPLHF. The CDR3 DNA is TGTGCCAGCAGTTTGCAACGTTCACCCCTCCACTTT. The chain carries TRBV12-3 or TRBV12-4 and TRBJ1-6; D gene unclear. CDR3 length equals 12 residues. V dropped 3 bases and J dropped 9 bases, with 6 bases sitting between them.

This clonotype was detected many times. The chain carries TRBV4-1 and TRBJ2-7, with 9 bases lining up with TRBD1. J lost 3 bases, V lost 1 base, and 4 bases had no gene match. CDR1 MGHRA and CDR2 YSYEKL come from the germline V gene. This CDR3 is built from 15 residues. The CDR3 DNA sequence: TGCGCCAGCAGCCAAGTTGGGACAGGGAACTACGAGCAGTACTTC. It encodes CASSQVGTGNYEQYF.

In this sample, this clonotype turned up a few times. V usage is TRBV6-2 or TRBV6-3 and J usage is TRBJ2-7; D not resolved. The CDR3 is 15 amino acids. V lost 7 bases and J lost 2, with 18 bases in between. The germline gives CDR1 MNHEY, CDR2 SVGEGT. DNA of the CDR3: TGTGCCAGCACCTCCGGCGGCAGTATTCCCTACGAGCAGTACTTC. Amino acids: CASTSGGSIPYEQYF.

This clonotype is medium-sized by share. The V and J genes are TRBV12-3 or TRBV12-4 and TRBJ1-4; D unclear. V was pared by 1 base and J by 2 bases, with 8 bases between. The CDR3 extends over 15 amino acids. The DNA for the CDR3 is TGTGCCAGCAGTTTAGATCTCGTCACTAATGAAAAACTGTTTTTT. Its translation: CASSLDLVTNEKLFF.

The V call is TRBV12-3 or TRBV12-4, the J call TRBJ2-1, with D perhaps assigned TRBD1 or TRBD2 (5 bases each). This CDR3 has 14 amino acids. V was trimmed by 1 base and J by 5 bases, leaving 9 bases between them. The CDR3 is CASSLGGTDNEQFF. The CDR3 bases are TGTGCCAGCAGTTTAGGTGGGACCGACAATGAGCAGTTCTTC.

This clonotype was observed at least ten times. The chain has TRBV5-6 and TRBJ2-1; 10 bases align to TRBD1. Trimming cost V 0 bases and J 0 bases; bases outside gene matches: 9. The CDR3 runs 19 residues. The germline gives CDR1 SGHDT, CDR2 YYEEEE. The CDR3 protein is CASSLGGQGQTSSYNEQFF. CDR3 DNA sequence: TGTGCCAGCAGCTTGGGGGGACAGGGGCAAACCTCCTCCTACAATGAGCAGTTCTTC.

This clonotype came up a few times. V gene TRBV5-4 combines with J gene TRBJ2-5, with D perhaps TRBD2 (5 bases). CDR3 length equals 15 residues. The germline V gene has CDR1 SGHNT and CDR2 YYREEE (reference sequence). V was pared by 0 bases and J by 2 bases, with 11 bases between. Here the CDR3 reads CASSLASLAQETQYF. The CDR3 coding sequence is TGTGCCAGCAGCTTGGCCTCCCTAGCTCAAGAGACCCAGTACTTC.

The rearrangement links TRBV29-1 to TRBJ2-3; maybe TRBD1 (6 bases). The V and J ends lost 3 bases and 4 bases respectively, with 8 bases between them. The CDR3 runs to 12 residues. CDR1 and CDR2 (germline): SQVTM, ANQGSEA. This CDR3 is CSVDRGADTQYF. CDR3 nucleotides: TGCAGCGTTGACAGGGGCGCAGATACGCAGTATTTT.

This clonotype appeared many times. The gene calls are TRBV9 and TRBJ1-2, with D maybe TRBD1 (6 bases). CDR1 SGDLS and CDR2 YYNGEE come from the germline V gene. The V and J ends lost 2 bases and 6 bases respectively, with 11 bases between them. This CDR3 has 13 residues. The CDR3 bases are TGTGCCAGCAGCGTCGGACAGAGGAATGGCTACACCTTC. It translates to CASSVGQRNGYTF.

This clonotype has more than one count but fewer than ten. V is TRBV5-1 and J is TRBJ1-4; weak D call: TRBD1 (5 bases). The CDR3 is 15 amino acids. V gave up 0 bases and J gave up 7 bases, with 13 bases separating them. Germline V gene sequence: CDR1 SGHRS, CDR2 YFSETQ. In nucleotides, the CDR3 is TGCGCCAGCAGCTTGGATGGGGCCTCTCGTGAAAAACTGTTTTTT. It translates to CASSLDGASREKLFF.

This clonotype was counted between two and nine times. The V and J genes are TRBV18 and TRBJ2-5, with D unclear. Between the trimmed V and J ends, which lost 3 bases and 5 bases, there was a span of 13 bases. The germline V gene encodes CDR1 KGHSH and CDR2 LQKENI. The CDR3 spans 14 residues. This CDR3 reads CASSPPGPPETQYF. DNA of the CDR3: TGTGCCAGCTCACCCCCCGGGCCTCCGGAGACCCAGTACTTC.

In this sample, this clonotype turned up many times. The chain carries TRBV15 and TRBJ1-6; D might be TRBD1 (5 bases). Per germline, CDR1 LNHNV and CDR2 YYDKDF (reference sequence). V was pared by 0 bases and J by 9 bases, with 12 bases between. This CDR3 comprises 15 residues. CDR3 region: CATSRDQQGSSPLHF. The CDR3 DNA reads as TGTGCCACCAGCAGAGATCAGCAGGGCTCTTCACCCCTCCACTTT.

This clonotype was found a few times. This chain uses TRBV18 with TRBJ1-4; D unresolved. The V end lost 3 bases, the J end lost 8 bases, and 22 bases lay between the germline ends. This CDR3 has 17 amino acids. The germline V gene has CDR1 KGHSH and CDR2 LQKENI. The CDR3 DNA follows: TGTGCCAGCTCACCTCCCGGTGGGGTAACACAAGTGGAAAAACTGTTTTTT. Protein: CASSPPGGVTQVEKLFF.

This clonotype was counted many times. The rearrangement joins TRBV2 to TRBJ2-1; TRBD2 agrees at 11 bases. J lost 4 bases, V lost 4 bases, and 9 bases had no gene match. The length of the CDR3 is 17 residues. The germline V gene has CDR1 SNHLY and CDR2 FYNNEI. The CDR3, as DNA: TGTGCCAGCAGTGCCTACCGGACTAGCGGGTCTTACAATGAGCAGTTCTTC. Protein sequence: CASSAYRTSGSYNEQFF.

This clonotype came up a few times. This chain uses TRBV11-2 with TRBJ2-7; D tentatively reads TRBD1 or TRBD2 (5 bases each). Germline V lookup: CDR1 SGHAT, CDR2 FQNNGV. With 5 bases removed from V and 1 base from J, the gap between germline ends came to 9 bases. The CDR3 length is 13 residues. The CDR3 loop reads CASSPGRSYEQYF. CDR3 nucleotide sequence: TGTGCCAGCAGCCCGGGACGGTCCTACGAGCAGTACTTC.

There are a few counts of this clonotype. V is TRBV11-1 and J is TRBJ1-6; 10 bases agree with TRBD1. The CDR3 length is 14 residues. V dropped 6 bases and J dropped 9; count of bases not matched to a gene: 5. CDR1 is SGHAT, CDR2 FQDESV, per germline (reference sequence). The CDR3 bases are TGTGCCAGCAGTCGACAGGGGGCCGTTTCACCCCTCCACTTT. Its translation is CASSRQGAVSPLHF.

In its sample, this clonotype was seen once. The J gene is TRBJ1-2, the V gene TRBV10-3; 8 bases map to TRBD1. CDR3 length: 13 amino acids. Germline-derived CDR1 and CDR2 are ENHRY and SYGVKD. Trimming at V came to 6 bases and at J to 4 bases, leaving 4 bases not matched to a gene. CDR3 DNA sequence: TGTGCCATCAGGGACAGGGACGGCTATGGCTACACCTTC. It is translated as CAIRDRDGYGYTF.

There are a few counts of this clonotype. V usage is TRBV4-2 and J usage is TRBJ1-2; D not resolved. This CDR3 region has 13 residues. V lost 7 bases and J 2 bases, leaving 11 bases between the germline ends. Germline lookup yields CDR1 LGHNA and CDR2 YNFKEQ. The CDR3 DNA is TGTGCCAGCAACGTCGGACTCAACTATGGCTACACCTTC. It specifies CASNVGLNYGYTF.

This clonotype occurred a few times. This chain links TRBV4-1 with TRBJ2-2, with D uncertain. The CDR3 is 16 residues long. Trimming cost V 3 bases and J 0 bases, with 11 bases left between them. Germline assignment: CDR1 MGHRA and CDR2 YSYEKL. The CDR3 sequence is CASSHNDLPNTGELFF. The DNA of the CDR3 is TGCGCCAGCAGCCATAACGACCTACCGAACACCGGGGAGCTGTTTTTT.